These 2 T cell receptor beta chains were all obtained from the same sample, sequenced in a study of blood T cells in healthy people across ages. For the second PCR, which ran for roughly 6 to 12 cycles, a sample-barcoded 5' primer and a J-beta primer mix were used. TCRdb processed the 5' RACE reads anew with MiXCR; each CDR3 protein has one entry. This sample has 1.5 million to 2 million distinct CDR3 sequences, with just under 50% found just once. The sample taken for sequencing was blood. These TCRs come from a woman aged 40 to 50 in good health.

The chain has TRBV29-1 and TRBJ1-2; D might be TRBD1 (5 bases). There are 14 residues in the CDR3. Germline lookup yields CDR1 SQVTM and CDR2 ANQGSEA. Between the trimmed V and J ends, which lost 5 bases and 7 bases, there was a span of 20 bases. CDR3 bases: TGCAGCGTTCCCCCCCAGGGTTTAGGAAGTGGCTACACCTTC. Its protein is CSVPPQGLGSGYTF. The whole variable domain, remainder taken from reference TRBV29-1 and TRBJ1-2, is SAVISQKPSRDICQRGTSLTIQCQVDSQVTMMFWYRQQPGQSLTLIATANQGSEATYESGFVIDKFPISRPNLTFSTLTVSNMSPEDSSIYLCSVPPQGLGSGYTFGSGTRLTVV.

The chain has TRBV3-1 and TRBJ2-3; tentative D call: TRBD1 (5 bases). With 4 bases removed from V and 0 bases from J, the gap between germline ends came to 17 bases. Germline V gives CDR1 LGHDT, CDR2 YNNKEL (reference sequence). The CDR3 is made up of 17 amino acids. The CDR3 coding sequence is TGTGCCAGCAGCCGACTCCCGACAGCGTTAAGCACAGATACGCAGTATTTT. Its protein is CASSRLPTALSTDTQYF.